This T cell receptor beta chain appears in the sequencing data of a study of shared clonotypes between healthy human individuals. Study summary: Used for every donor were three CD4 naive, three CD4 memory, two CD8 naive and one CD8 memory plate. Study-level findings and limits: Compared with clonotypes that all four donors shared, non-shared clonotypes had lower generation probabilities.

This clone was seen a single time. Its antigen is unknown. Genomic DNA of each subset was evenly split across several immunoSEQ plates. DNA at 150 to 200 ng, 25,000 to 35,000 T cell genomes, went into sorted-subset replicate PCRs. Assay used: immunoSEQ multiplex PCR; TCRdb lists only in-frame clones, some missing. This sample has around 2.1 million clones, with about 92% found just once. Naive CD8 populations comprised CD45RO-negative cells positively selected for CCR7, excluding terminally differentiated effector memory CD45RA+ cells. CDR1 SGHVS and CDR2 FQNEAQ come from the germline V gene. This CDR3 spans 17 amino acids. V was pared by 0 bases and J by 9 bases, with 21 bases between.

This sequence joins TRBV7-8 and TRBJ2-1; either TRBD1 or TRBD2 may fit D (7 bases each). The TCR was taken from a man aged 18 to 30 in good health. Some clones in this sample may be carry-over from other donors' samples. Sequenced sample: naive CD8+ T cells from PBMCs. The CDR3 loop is CASSLAGEGPQGGEQFF. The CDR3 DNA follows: TGTGCCAGCAGCTTAGCTGGGGAGGGCCCTCAGGGGGGTGAGCAGTTCTTC. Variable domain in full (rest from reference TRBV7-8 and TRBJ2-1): GAGVSQSPRYKVAKRGQDVALRCDPISGHVSLFWYQQALGQGPEFLTYFQNEAQLDKSGLPSDRFFAERPEGSVSTLKIQRTQQEDSAVYLCASSLAGEGPQGGEQFFGPGTRLTVL.